Below, 12 T cell receptor beta chains from the same sample are listed, as sequenced in a study of Tregs in tolerant kidney transplant recipients. Here immunoSEQ multiplex PCR was the method, and the copy in TCRdb shows in-frame clones only, minus some. The table lists over 85,000 clones, under 95% of them singletons. The material sequenced was CD4+ T cells from blood, taken before the transplant. These receptors all come from a human donor who received a combined kidney and bone marrow transplant.

The chain joins TRBV12-5 to TRBJ1-2; the D is unclear. The CDR3 is 16 residues long. Germline CDR1 and CDR2: LGHNT and FRNRAP. V was trimmed by 3 bases and J by 4 bases, leaving 18 bases between them. CDR3 nucleotide sequence: TGTGCTAGTGGTTTTGGGTGGTGGGCGTCCGGCTATGGCTACACCTTC. It specifies CASGFGWWASGYGYTF. Full variable domain (outside the CDR3, taken from reference TRBV12-5 and TRBJ1-2): DARVTQTPRHKVTEMGQEVTMRCQPILGHNTVFWYRQTMMQGLELLAYFRNRAPLDDSGMPKDRFSAEMPDATLATLKIQPSEPRDSAVYFCASGFGWWASGYGYTFGSGTRLTVV.

The V gene is TRBV28, the J gene TRBJ1-6; TRBD1 is a possible D gene (6 bases). The CDR3 has 14 residues. Germline V gene lookup returns CDR1 MDHEN and CDR2 SYDVKM. Trimming took off 5 bases at V and 13 bases at J, with 18 bases between the two ends. The chain's CDR3 is CASSRTVPSSPLHF. CDR3 DNA sequence: TGTGCCAGCAGTCGGACAGTCCCTTCAAGTCCCCTCCACTTT. Variable domain in full (rest from reference TRBV28 and TRBJ1-6): DVKVTQSSRYLVKRTGEKVFLECVQDMDHENMFWYRQDPGLGLRLIYFSYDVKMKEKGDIPEGYSVSREKKERFSLILESASTNQTSMYLCASSRTVPSSPLHFGNGTRLTVT.

The chain links TRBV7-9 to TRBJ2-5; the match to TRBD2 covers 8 bases. The CDR3 is made up of 14 amino acids. Unmatched junction bases numbered 4, after V lost 3 bases and J lost 4 bases. CDR1 is SEHNR, CDR2 FQNEAQ, per germline (reference sequence). CDR3: CASSFPGGRETQYF. CDR3 DNA sequence: TGTGCCAGCAGCTTCCCGGGAGGGCGAGAGACCCAGTACTTC.

This clone was observed once. The chain has TRBV27 and TRBJ1-2, with 7 positions matching TRBD1. Germline CDR1 reads MNHEY; CDR2 reads SMNVEV (reference sequence). J was trimmed by 4 bases and V by 1 base; bases with no gene match: 6. The CDR3 length is 15 residues. This chain's CDR3 is CASSLYPTGIYGYTF. The CDR3 bases are TGTGCCAGCAGTTTATACCCGACAGGGATCTATGGCTACACCTTC.

This clone was observed a single time. This rearrangement joins TRBV27 to TRBJ2-1, with TRBD2 as a possible D gene (5 bases). The CDR3 runs to 15 residues. V was trimmed by 2 bases and J by 8 bases, leaving 16 bases between them. Looked up from germline, CDR1 is MNHEY and CDR2 is SMNVEV (reference sequence). CDR3: CASSLPGQDSDEQFF. In DNA, the CDR3 is TGTGCCAGCAGTTTACCGGGCCAGGATAGCGATGAGCAGTTCTTC.

The J gene is TRBJ2-1, the V gene TRBV7-2; the D gene is possibly TRBD1 (6 bases). Between the trimmed V and J ends, which lost 4 bases and 4 bases, there was a span of 14 bases. The CDR3 extends over 15 amino acids. Germline assignment: CDR1 SGHTA and CDR2 FQGNSA. The CDR3 sequence: CASSSTGQQYNEQFF. For the CDR3, the DNA is TGTGCCAGCAGCTCAACAGGGCAACAATACAATGAGCAGTTCTTC.

The chain is built from TRBV18 and TRBJ1-4, with TRBD1 matching over 10 bases. With 3 bases clipped from V and 2 bases from J, the junction kept 3 bases outside the gene matches. Germline CDR1 KGHSH, CDR2 LQKENI. This CDR3 spans 16 amino acids. CDR3 nucleotide sequence: TGTGCCAGCTCACCCGAGGGACAGGGGACTAATGAAAAACTGTTTTTT. Its translation is CASSPEGQGTNEKLFF.

The V gene is TRBV10-3, the J gene TRBJ1-4, with D tentatively TRBD1 (6 bases). CDR1 ENHRY and CDR2 SYGVKD come from the germline V gene. V lost 0 bases and J 4 bases, leaving 9 bases between the germline ends. CDR3 size: 15 residues. The CDR3 nucleotides are TGTGCCATCAGTGAGTCGAGGGGGGGTAATGAAAAACTGTTTTTT. This translates into CAISESRGGNEKLFF.

About this clone itself: This same CDR3 is encoded by further DNA sequences in the sample. V usage is TRBV29-1 and J usage is TRBJ2-3; 9 bases line up with TRBD2. Germline CDR1 reads SQVTM; CDR2 reads ANQGSEA. V lost 3 bases to trimming and J lost 3 bases; unmatched junction nucleotides: 4. The length of the CDR3 is 14 residues. The CDR3 spells CSVEGGRGTDTQYF. The CDR3 DNA reads TGCAGCGTTGAGGGCGGGAGGGGAACAGATACGCAGTATTTT.

The chain links TRBV9 to TRBJ1-3, with D perhaps matching TRBD1 (5 bases). The V and J ends lost 4 bases and 0 bases respectively, with 11 bases between them. The CDR3 is 15 residues long. Per germline, CDR1 SGDLS and CDR2 YYNGEE. The CDR3 DNA is TGTGCCAGCAGCAAAGACAGTCGCTCTGGAAACACCATATATTTT. This sequence encodes CASSKDSRSGNTIYF.

This rearrangement joins TRBV19 to TRBJ2-7; D uncertain. Germline values: CDR1 LNHDA, CDR2 SQIVND (reference sequence). The CDR3 totals 14 residues. The germline V and J ends were trimmed by 6 bases and 2 bases, with 14 bases remaining between them. The CDR3 sequence: CASRPSGSTYEQYF. CDR3 in DNA: TGTGCCAGTAGGCCTTCGGGTTCCACCTACGAGCAGTACTTC.

The chain couples TRBV29-1 to TRBJ2-1; the match to TRBD1 covers 7 bases. The germline V gene encodes CDR1 SQVTM and CDR2 ANQGSEA. J gave up 0 bases and V 7 bases, and 6 bases lay outside the gene matches. This CDR3 has 14 residues. The CDR3 loop is CSARTGGSYNEQFF. The CDR3 DNA is TGCAGCGCGAGGACAGGAGGCTCCTACAATGAGCAGTTCTTC.